This TCR beta chain is drawn from a study of post-analysis software for immune sequencing data. Study observations and caveats: Several TRBV segments were more frequent in patients than controls; TRBV5-6, TRBV5-1 and TRBV20-1 belonged to this group.

For this clonotype: As yet, its antigen is unknown.

Germline V gene sequence: CDR1 LGHDT, CDR2 YNNKEL (reference sequence). Trimming left V 0 bases short and J 3 bases short, with 12 bases between. The length of the CDR3 is 16 residues. Built from TCR beta cDNA, the libraries had unique molecular identifiers in them. MiXCR, run by TCRdb on the PCR reads, gives a single entry per CDR3 protein. The table records about 680,000 distinct CDR3 sequences, around 60% of them present only once. This receptor was taken from a girl aged 2 to 10 with multiple sclerosis. The gene calls are TRBV3-1 and TRBJ1-5, with D perhaps matching TRBD1 (5 bases). Specimen: blood. The CDR3: CASSQERDGYNQPQHF. CDR3 coding DNA: TGTGCCAGCAGCCAAGAACGGGACGGTTACAATCAGCCCCAGCATTTT.